The 20 T cell receptor beta chains in this list originate from one sample, sequenced in a study of blood T cell repertoires in COVID-19. Sequencing used immunoSEQ multiplex PCR; TCRdb keeps in-frame clones, though not all of them. The sample consists of 50,000 or so clones, 80% to 90% of them appearing once. Sequences were obtained from peripheral blood. The receptors originated from a man between 70 and 80 years old with acute or convalescent COVID-19.

This clone was seen once. V is TRBV6-5 and J is TRBJ1-1; 11 bases match TRBD1. The CDR3 is made up of 16 amino acids. Germline V gene data show CDR1 as MNHEY and CDR2 as SVGAGI. After removal of 6 bases from V and 4 bases from J, the junction contained 10 bases not matched to a gene. CDR3 bases: TGTGCCAGCAGCTACGGGGGGACAGGGGGTATCACTGAAGCTTTCTTT. Amino acid sequence: CASSYGGTGGITEAFF.

The V gene is TRBV6-6, the J gene TRBJ1-2; 7 positions match TRBD1. With V trimmed by 9 bases and J by 7 bases, 8 bases remained unmatched. Germline CDR1 reads MNHNY; CDR2 reads SVGAGI (reference sequence). There are 12 residues in the CDR3. CDR3 sequence: CASKGASVGYTF. The CDR3 coding sequence is TGTGCCAGTAAGGGGGCCTCGGTTGGCTACACCTTC.

The chain recombines TRBV5-4 with TRBJ1-2; a weak D match, TRBD1 (5 bases). CDR3 length: 16 residues. V was trimmed by 5 bases and J by 0 bases, leaving 17 bases between them. The V gene's germline CDR1 is SGHNT and CDR2 YYREEE (reference sequence). CDR3 sequence reads: CASRIRGGSTNYGYTF. In DNA, the CDR3 is TGTGCCAGCAGGATCCGGGGGGGATCGACTAACTATGGCTACACCTTC.

V usage is TRBV28 and J usage is TRBJ2-5, with 10 bases matching TRBD2. Germline lookup yields CDR1 MDHEN and CDR2 SYDVKM. CDR3 length: 15 residues. Germline trimming cut 5 bases from V and 5 bases from J; bases unmatched to any gene: 8. CDR3 protein: CASSVISGGRETQYF. CDR3 coding DNA: TGTGCCAGCAGTGTAATTAGCGGGGGGCGGGAGACCCAGTACTTC.

The count of this clone is one. The chain combines TRBV3-1 (or the pseudogene TRBV3-2) with TRBJ2-4; TRBD2 might be the D (5 bases). The germline V gene encodes CDR1 LGHDT and CDR2 YNNKEL (reference sequence). V lost 1 base and J lost 6, with 7 bases in between. The CDR3 totals 13 residues. The CDR3: CASSQAGINIQYF. The CDR3 bases are TGTGCCAGCAGCCAAGCCGGGATAAACATTCAGTACTTC.

The chain is built from TRBV24-1 and TRBJ2-1; 9 nucleotides agree with TRBD1. Germline assignment: CDR1 KGHDR and CDR2 SFDVKD. After removal of 3 bases from V and 9 bases from J, the junction contained 11 bases not matched to a gene. The length of the CDR3 is 16 residues. CDR3 bases: TGTGCCACCAGTGATCCGGGACAGGGTGGGCACGGTGAGCAGTTCTTC. Protein product: CATSDPGQGGHGEQFF.

The V call is TRBV4-3, the J call TRBJ2-3; TRBD2 agrees at 7 bases. The CDR3 totals 15 residues. V dropped 2 bases and J dropped 1; count of bases not matched to a gene: 3. Per germline, CDR1 LGHNA and CDR2 YSLEER. CDR3 nucleotides: TGCGCCAGCAGCCAAAAAGCGGGGCGCACAGATACGCAGTATTTT. The encoded protein is CASSQKAGRTDTQYF.

This chain joins TRBV7-2 and TRBJ1-5; TRBD1 aligns across 7 bases. Germline values: CDR1 SGHTA, CDR2 FQGNSA. This CDR3 has 13 residues. V shed 5 bases and J 5 bases; nucleotides not matched to a gene: 3. CDR3 protein: CASSRDRDQPQHF. CDR3 sequence (DNA): TGTGCCAGCAGCCGCGACAGGGATCAGCCCCAGCATTTT.

The chain joins TRBV6-6 to TRBJ1-5; TRBD1 matches at 10 bases. This CDR3 has 15 residues. CDR1 MNHNY and CDR2 SVGAGI come from the germline V gene (reference sequence). V dropped 4 bases and J dropped 1; count of bases not matched to a gene: 1. CDR3 residues: CASSWGQGSNQPQHF. CDR3 sequence (DNA): TGTGCCAGCAGTTGGGGACAGGGGAGCAATCAGCCCCAGCATTTT.

The chain links TRBV7-9 to TRBJ1-1; D uncertain. This CDR3 has 15 amino acids. Trimming took 0 bases from V and 1 from J, leaving 9 bases between them. CDR1 is SEHNR, CDR2 FQNEAQ, per germline (reference sequence). In DNA, the CDR3 is TGTGCCAGCAGCTTAGCGCTCGCAGGGAACACTGAAGCTTTCTTT. Protein sequence: CASSLALAGNTEAFF.

This clone was picked up a small number of times. The V gene is TRBV6-1, the J gene TRBJ2-7; D unclear. The CDR3 length is 13 residues. Trimming stripped 2 bases from V and 0 bases from J, with 5 bases between. Per germline, CDR1 MNHNS and CDR2 SASEGT. CDR3 nucleotides: TGTGCCAGCAGTGAACTGAGCTCCTACGAGCAGTACTTC. It codes for CASSELSSYEQYF.

This chain joins TRBV27 and TRBJ2-3; D is perhaps TRBD2 (5 bases). The germline V gene encodes CDR1 MNHEY and CDR2 SMNVEV (reference sequence). Trimming removed 7 bases from V and 1 base from J, with 18 bases in between. CDR3 length: 16 amino acids. CDR3 residues: CASTPLRVSGTDTQYF. The DNA of the CDR3 is TGTGCCAGCACCCCATTGCGGGTGTCGGGCACAGATACGCAGTATTTT.

The chain links TRBV19 to TRBJ2-5; tentative D call: TRBD1 (7 bases). V lost 6 bases and J 1 base, leaving 15 bases between the germline ends. The germline V gene has CDR1 LNHDA and CDR2 SQIVND (reference sequence). The length of the CDR3 is 15 residues. The CDR3 reads CASSRNRGLQETQYF. The CDR3 region has the DNA TGTGCCAGTAGCCGTAACAGGGGACTCCAAGAGACCCAGTACTTC.

This rearrangement joins TRBV6-5 to TRBJ1-5; TRBD1 might be the D (6 bases). V dropped 0 bases and J dropped 5 bases, with 11 bases sitting between them. The CDR3 runs 15 residues. Germline CDR1 and CDR2: MNHEY and SVGAGI. The CDR3 coding sequence is TGTGCCAGCAGTTACTCGAACAGGGAAGATCAGCCCCAGCATTTT. It is translated as CASSYSNREDQPQHF.

CDR3 DNA sequence: TGTGCCAGCAGCGCCATCCCCGATTGGGGGGATTCACCCCTCCACTTT. It codes for CASSAIPDWGDSPLHF. This chain joins TRBV9 and TRBJ1-6, with D maybe TRBD1 (5 bases). The CDR3 spans 16 residues. Germline loops: CDR1 SGDLS, CDR2 YYNGEE. V was pared by 3 bases and J by 8 bases, with 18 bases between.

The chain couples TRBV7-2 to TRBJ1-6; 8 nucleotides match TRBD1. The CDR3 totals 13 residues. The junction had 8 bases not matched to a gene; V was cut back by 5 bases and J by 14 bases. Per germline, CDR1 SGHTA and CDR2 FQGNSA. This CDR3 reads CASSTDRVRTLHF. The CDR3 DNA reads as TGTGCCAGCAGCACGGACAGGGTGCGGACCCTCCACTTT.

This clone has just a few counts. The chain couples TRBV27 to TRBJ2-7; 7 nucleotides align to TRBD1. With V trimmed by 5 bases and J by 4 bases, 8 bases remained unmatched. The CDR3 covers 14 residues. Germline V CDR1 and CDR2: MNHEY, SMNVEV (reference sequence). The CDR3 DNA follows: TGTGCCAGCAGTCCCACGGGACAGCCATACGAGCAGTACGTC. Residues: CASSPTGQPYEQYV.

This chain links TRBV30 with TRBJ1-3; the D gene is possibly TRBD1 (5 bases). The CDR3 consists of 14 residues. V shed 5 bases and J shed 2 bases, with 13 bases lying between them. Germline V gene sequence: CDR1 GTSNPN, CDR2 SVGIG (reference sequence). The CDR3 bases are TGTGCCTGGGTAGGCGGGGGGACTGGAAACACCATATATTTT. It codes for CAWVGGGTGNTIYF.

This clone showed up just once. This chain uses TRBV3-1 (or the pseudogene TRBV3-2) with TRBJ2-3, with 9 positions matching TRBD2. CDR3 length: 16 residues. With V trimmed by 6 bases and J by 4 bases, 11 bases remained unmatched. Germline assignment: CDR1 LGHDT and CDR2 YNNKEL (reference sequence). CDR3 nucleotides: TGTGCCAGCAGTCCCGGACTAGCGACCCTCGCAGATACGCAGTATTTT. Protein: CASSPGLATLADTQYF.

This clone was observed a few times. The chain employs TRBV4-3 and TRBJ1-1; 10 nucleotides align to TRBD1. Germline CDR1 and CDR2: LGHNA and YSLEER. The CDR3 totals 16 residues. V was clipped by 2 bases and J by 0 bases; unmatched bases: 3. The CDR3 here is CASSQPTGGLNTEAFF. The CDR3 DNA follows: TGCGCCAGCAGCCAACCGACAGGGGGCTTGAACACTGAAGCTTTCTTT.